The clone carrying this T cell receptor beta chain showed up many times. TCRdb reprocessed the 5' RACE reads with MiXCR, giving one entry per CDR3 protein. This table has roughly 120,000 distinct CDR3 sequences, 10% to 15% appearing once. This specimen comes from a study of spatial heterogeneity in lung cancer. Time point here: blood at routine non-recurrence follow-up after resection. The sequenced material consisted of unsorted whole RNA from tumor, nontumor lung or frozen PBMC. V lost 4 bases and J 2 bases, leaving 12 bases between the germline ends. CDR1 and CDR2 from the germline V gene are LNHDA and SQIVND (reference sequence). The CDR3 has 15 amino acids.

This receptor was taken from a male donor with early-stage non-small cell lung cancer. The specimen was PBMCs, collected at follow-up. The rearrangement uses TRBV19 and TRBJ1-5; D is perhaps TRBD1 (6 bases). Here the CDR3 DNA reads TGTGCCAGTAGTAGAGGGGGGGATGGCAATCAGCCCCAGCATTTT. Its translation: CASSRGGDGNQPQHF. The full variable domain, rest sourced from reference TRBV19 and TRBJ1-5, is DGGITQSPKYLFRKEGQNVTLSCEQNLNHDAMYWYRQDPGQGLRLIYYSQIVNDFQKGDIAEGYSVSREKKESFPLTVTSAQKNPTAFYLCASSRGGDGNQPQHFGDGTRLSIL.